This entry lists 25 T cell receptor beta chains sequenced from one sample in a study of neurological immune-mediated disorders. TCRdb reprocessed the 5' RACE reads with MiXCR, giving one entry per CDR3 protein. This sample carries about 59,000 distinct CDR3 sequences, more than 9.5% of them seen once, and the ten largest clones take roughly a tenth. The specimen was PBMCs. The receptors stem from a woman aged 60 to 75 with HTLV-1-associated myelopathy (HAM/TSP).

This clonotype was counted ten times or more. The chain recombines TRBV12-3 or TRBV12-4 with TRBJ2-5; TRBD1 or TRBD2 may be the D gene (5 bases each). V lost 5 bases and J lost 9, with 13 bases in between. CDR3 length: 12 amino acids. CDR3 bases: TGTGCCAGCAGTCCGATTAGAGGGGCCCAGTACTTC. Translation gives CASSPIRGAQYF.

At least ten counts were recorded for this clonotype. Because the CDR3's place on the DNA is in doubt, the DNA is left out and the CDR3 is given as listed by TCRdb. CDR3 amino acids: CASILGPGAGNTIYF. V gene TRBV2 combines with J gene TRBJ1-3; the table's TRBD1 call for D was not verified on the DNA. The CDR3 spans 15 residues, counting both ends. Germline loops: CDR1 SNHLY, CDR2 FYNNEI.

This clonotype was found many times. This chain uses TRBV5-1 with TRBJ1-2; a possible D gene is TRBD1 (5 bases). The CDR3 contains 14 residues. Germline lookup yields CDR1 SGHRS and CDR2 YFSETQ. Trimming took 0 bases from V and 2 from J, leaving 8 bases between them. The CDR3 bases are TGCGCCAGCAGCTTGGCTCCAGGGAACTATGGCTACACCTTC. Translation: CASSLAPGNYGYTF. The variable domain in full, completed from reference TRBV5-1 and TRBJ1-2, reads KAGVTQTPRYLIKTRGQQVTLSCSPISGHRSVSWYQQTPGQGLQFLFEYFSETQRNKGNFPGRFSGRQFSNSRSEMNVSTLELGDSALYLCASSLAPGNYGYTFGSGTRLTVV.

This clonotype was seen repeatedly, ten times or more. V usage is TRBV28 and J usage is TRBJ2-7; D not resolved. Germline values: CDR1 MDHEN, CDR2 SYDVKM. The CDR3 totals 13 residues. Trimming shortened V by 3 bases and J by 5 bases, and 11 bases separated the two germline ends. The CDR3: CASSFPEGHEQYF. The CDR3, as DNA: TGTGCCAGCAGTTTCCCTGAAGGGCACGAGCAGTACTTC.

This clonotype was detected ten times or more. This chain uses TRBV3-1 with TRBJ1-3; D is unresolved. The CDR3 has 12 residues. V was pared by 5 bases and J by 0 bases, with 2 bases between. Per germline, CDR1 LGHDT and CDR2 YNNKEL (reference sequence). In DNA, the CDR3 is TGTGCCAGCAGCTACTCTGGAAACACCATATATTTT. It is translated as CASSYSGNTIYF.

This clonotype has ten or more counts. The rearrangement links TRBV3-1 to TRBJ2-1; D ambiguous. V shed 1 base and J shed 6 bases, with 7 bases lying between them. The CDR3 is 13 amino acids. Germline CDR1 LGHDT, CDR2 YNNKEL (reference sequence). Written as DNA, the CDR3 is TGTGCCAGCAGCCAAGGTCGGGCCAATGAGCAGTTCTTC. Its protein is CASSQGRANEQFF.

This clonotype was seen ten or more times. This chain connects TRBV7-9 to TRBJ1-1, with D tentatively TRBD1 (6 bases). V lost 0 bases and J lost 1, with 9 bases in between. The length of the CDR3 is 15 residues. Germline V gives CDR1 SEHNR, CDR2 FQNEAQ (reference sequence). CDR3 protein: CASSLAYRENTEAFF. As DNA, the CDR3 is TGTGCCAGCAGCTTAGCCTACAGGGAGAACACTGAAGCTTTCTTT.

In this sample, this clonotype turned up many times. CDR3 sequence: CASSVDRNLNYGYTF. The CDR3 DNA reads TGTGCCAGCAGCGTAGACAGGAACCTTAACTATGGCTACACCTTC. The J gene is TRBJ1-2, the V gene TRBV9, with TRBD1 as a possible D gene (5 bases). The CDR3 totals 15 residues. V lost 0 bases and J 1 base, leaving 10 bases between the germline ends. The germline gives CDR1 SGDLS, CDR2 YYNGEE.

The sample holds many counts of this clonotype. This sequence joins TRBV5-1 and TRBJ2-1; TRBD1 matches 10 bases. CDR3 length equals 17 residues. The J segment lost 0 bases and the V segment lost 4 bases, leaving 7 bases of the junction unmatched. Germline lookup yields CDR1 SGHRS and CDR2 YFSETQ. For the CDR3, the DNA is TGCGCCAGCAGCCCCGGGACAGGGGACTTCTCCTACAATGAGCAGTTCTTC. Translating gives CASSPGTGDFSYNEQFF.

This clonotype has a count of ten or more. This rearrangement joins TRBV4-1 to TRBJ2-7; TRBD1 is a possible D gene (6 bases). The CDR3 is 15 residues long. Germline-derived CDR1 and CDR2 are MGHRA and YSYEKL. V gave up 1 base and J gave up 2 bases, with 12 bases separating them. CDR3 bases: TGCGCCAGCAGCCAAGCAGACAGGACCCCCTACGAGCAGTACTTC. This translates into CASSQADRTPYEQYF.

The chain has TRBV25-1 and TRBJ2-2; D gene uncertain. Deletions cut 5 bases from V and 4 bases from J, with 11 bases between. The germline V gene encodes CDR1 MGHDK and CDR2 SYGVNS. The CDR3 consists of 14 residues. Here the CDR3 reads CASSSALSTGELFF. The CDR3 DNA reads TGTGCCAGCAGTTCCGCCCTGAGCACCGGGGAGCTGTTTTTT.

Ten or more counts support this clonotype. The chain carries TRBV28 and TRBJ2-1; no clear D gene. Per the germline V gene, CDR1 is MDHEN and CDR2 is SYDVKM. The CDR3 has 11 amino acids. V was pared by 10 bases and J by 4 bases, with 8 bases between. The CDR3 here is CATWWYNEQFF. The CDR3 DNA reads as TGTGCCACTTGGTGGTACAATGAGCAGTTCTTC.

Many counts were recorded for this clonotype. The chain employs TRBV20-1 and TRBJ1-4, with TRBD1 matching 7 bases. CDR1 and CDR2 from the germline V gene are DFQATT and SNEGSKA (reference sequence). CDR3 length equals 11 residues. Trimming took 8 bases from V and 9 from J; bases not matched to a gene: 6. CDR3 residues: CSTADRKKLFF. The CDR3 DNA follows: TGCAGTACGGCGGACAGGAAAAAACTGTTTTTT.

Many counts were recorded for this clonotype. The chain joins TRBV5-4 to TRBJ1-1; possibly TRBD1 for D (6 bases). The germline V gene encodes CDR1 SGHNT and CDR2 YYREEE (reference sequence). The germline V and J ends were trimmed by 6 bases and 4 bases, with 22 bases remaining between them. The CDR3 consists of 16 residues. CDR3 sequence: CASNMGGASQGTEAFF. In DNA form, the CDR3 reads TGTGCCAGCAACATGGGGGGGGCGTCCCAAGGCACTGAAGCTTTCTTT.

Many counts were recorded for this clonotype. The rearrangement uses TRBV20-1 and TRBJ1-1; weak D call: TRBD1 (5 bases). The CDR3 consists of 14 residues. V lost 3 bases to trimming and J lost 0 bases, with 11 bases between them. Germline V gene lookup returns CDR1 DFQATT and CDR2 SNEGSKA (reference sequence). CDR3 nucleotides: TGCAGTGCTAGGGGGGGACGGATGAACACTGAAGCTTTCTTT. Its protein product is CSARGGRMNTEAFF.

This clonotype was detected many times. This chain joins TRBV20-1 and TRBJ2-4; D is undetermined. The germline V gene has CDR1 DFQATT and CDR2 SNEGSKA (reference sequence). Trimming removed 5 bases from V and 0 bases from J, with 11 bases in between. The CDR3 consists of 14 residues. For the CDR3, the DNA is TGCAGTGCTCACGGGTTTCTAGCCAAAAACATTCAGTACTTC. It translates to CSAHGFLAKNIQYF.

The table lists this clonotype with a few counts. The J gene is TRBJ2-7, the V gene TRBV12-3 or TRBV12-4; TRBD1 agrees at 12 bases. The CDR3 consists of 15 residues. Trimming took 6 bases from V and 7 from J; bases not matched to a gene: 10. Here the CDR3 DNA reads TGTGCCAGCAGGCAAACAGGGACAGGGGGCGGTGAGCAGTACTTC. Protein product: CASRQTGTGGGEQYF.

This clonotype was recorded many times. The chain uses TRBV5-1 and TRBJ2-1; D is perhaps TRBD2 (6 bases). CDR1 is SGHRS, CDR2 YFSETQ, per germline. V lost 1 base and J 6 bases, leaving 17 bases between the germline ends. The CDR3 runs to 16 residues. The CDR3 sequence is CASSLFPDGGVNEQFF. CDR3 DNA: TGCGCCAGCAGCTTGTTCCCCGACGGGGGAGTCAATGAGCAGTTCTTC. Full variable domain (rest looked up from reference TRBV5-1 and TRBJ2-1): KAGVTQTPRYLIKTRGQQVTLSCSPISGHRSVSWYQQTPGQGLQFLFEYFSETQRNKGNFPGRFSGRQFSNSRSEMNVSTLELGDSALYLCASSLFPDGGVNEQFFGPGTRLTVL.

This clonotype has a count of ten or more. The chain carries TRBV5-5 and TRBJ2-7; 7 nucleotides align to TRBD1. Unmatched junction bases numbered 8, after V lost 4 bases and J lost 1 base. CDR3 length equals 15 residues. CDR1 is SGHKS, CDR2 YYEKEE, per germline (reference sequence). Here the CDR3 reads CASSPDREQSYEQYF. Written as DNA, the CDR3 is TGTGCCAGCAGCCCCGACAGGGAGCAGTCCTACGAGCAGTACTTC.

This clonotype was recorded many times. This sequence joins TRBV5-1 and TRBJ1-1; 9 nucleotides agree with TRBD1. V lost 6 bases, J lost 0 bases, and 3 bases stayed unmatched. CDR3 length: 14 residues. CDR1 and CDR2 from the germline V gene are SGHRS and YFSETQ. This CDR3 is CASKGQGMNTEAFF. The CDR3 DNA follows: TGCGCCAGCAAAGGACAGGGGATGAACACTGAAGCTTTCTTT. Complete variable domain (other parts from reference TRBV5-1 and TRBJ1-1): KAGVTQTPRYLIKTRGQQVTLSCSPISGHRSVSWYQQTPGQGLQFLFEYFSETQRNKGNFPGRFSGRQFSNSRSEMNVSTLELGDSALYLCASKGQGMNTEAFFGQGTRLTVV.

This clonotype occurred many times. The chain uses TRBV9 and TRBJ2-7; D gene unclear. Trimming removed 0 bases from V and 3 bases from J, with 10 bases in between. The CDR3 covers 14 residues. Germline loops: CDR1 SGDLS, CDR2 YYNGEE. The CDR3: CASSVGGSNYEQYF. Written as DNA, the CDR3 is TGTGCCAGCAGCGTAGGTGGGTCTAACTACGAGCAGTACTTC.

In this sample, this clonotype turned up many times. This chain connects TRBV9 to TRBJ2-2, with TRBD1 as a possible D gene (5 bases). The germline V gene has CDR1 SGDLS and CDR2 YYNGEE. This CDR3 region has 18 residues. Trimming cost V 4 bases and J 1 base, with 20 bases left between them. The CDR3: CASSSRGRAGVNTGELFF. In nucleotides, the CDR3 is TGTGCCAGCAGCTCAAGGGGAAGGGCAGGAGTGAACACCGGGGAGCTGTTTTTT.

At least ten counts were recorded for this clonotype. V and J are TRBV2 and TRBJ2-1; D ambiguous. Germline V gene data show CDR1 as SNHLY and CDR2 as FYNNEI. Trimming took 7 bases from V and 0 from J, leaving 13 bases between them. This CDR3 comprises 15 residues. In nucleotides, the CDR3 is TGTGCCAGCACCGGCGGTTATAGCTCCTACAATGAGCAGTTCTTC. The encoded protein is CASTGGYSSYNEQFF.

This clonotype has more than one count but fewer than ten. V gene TRBV19 combines with J gene TRBJ2-7; TRBD1 agrees at 8 bases. The junction had 4 bases not matched to a gene; V was cut back by 5 bases and J by 4 bases. The germline V gene encodes CDR1 LNHDA and CDR2 SQIVND (reference sequence). The CDR3 totals 13 residues. Written as DNA, the CDR3 is TGTGCCAGTAGTCAGGGGGCGGGGTACGAGCAGTACTTC. Translated: CASSQGAGYEQYF. The full variable domain, completed using reference TRBV19 and TRBJ2-7, is DGGITQSPKYLFRKEGQNVTLSCEQNLNHDAMYWYRQDPGQGLRLIYYSQIVNDFQKGDIAEGYSVSREKKESFPLTVTSAQKNPTAFYLCASSQGAGYEQYFGPGTRLTVT.

J is TRBJ2-5 and V is TRBV18; D perhaps matches TRBD1 (5 bases). Deletions cut 5 bases from V and 5 bases from J, with 9 bases between. Per the germline V gene, CDR1 is KGHSH and CDR2 is LQKENI. The CDR3 covers 12 residues. The chain's CDR3 is CASSSGMETQYF. The CDR3 DNA is TGTGCCAGCTCATCAGGGATGGAGACCCAGTACTTC.